This TCR beta chain comes out of a study of shared clonotypes between healthy human individuals. There are 14 residues in the CDR3. The germline gives CDR1 MNHEY, CDR2 SVGAGI. V lost 6 bases, J lost 4 bases, and 15 bases lay in between. Only in-frame clones appear in the TCRdb table, and some are missing; sequencing was by immunoSEQ multiplex PCR. The data contain about 980,000 clones, roughly 72% of them singletons. Sequencing used memory CD4+ T cells sorted from blood. The subset denotes: CD45RA-negative fraction. The clonotype was recovered from a man aged 18 to 30 in good health. The rearrangement links TRBV6-5 to TRBJ1-1, with a possible D match to TRBD1 (5 bases). CDR3 sequence: CASRARQWPTEAFF. The CDR3 DNA is TGTGCCAGCAGAGCTCGACAGTGGCCCACTGAAGCTTTCTTT.